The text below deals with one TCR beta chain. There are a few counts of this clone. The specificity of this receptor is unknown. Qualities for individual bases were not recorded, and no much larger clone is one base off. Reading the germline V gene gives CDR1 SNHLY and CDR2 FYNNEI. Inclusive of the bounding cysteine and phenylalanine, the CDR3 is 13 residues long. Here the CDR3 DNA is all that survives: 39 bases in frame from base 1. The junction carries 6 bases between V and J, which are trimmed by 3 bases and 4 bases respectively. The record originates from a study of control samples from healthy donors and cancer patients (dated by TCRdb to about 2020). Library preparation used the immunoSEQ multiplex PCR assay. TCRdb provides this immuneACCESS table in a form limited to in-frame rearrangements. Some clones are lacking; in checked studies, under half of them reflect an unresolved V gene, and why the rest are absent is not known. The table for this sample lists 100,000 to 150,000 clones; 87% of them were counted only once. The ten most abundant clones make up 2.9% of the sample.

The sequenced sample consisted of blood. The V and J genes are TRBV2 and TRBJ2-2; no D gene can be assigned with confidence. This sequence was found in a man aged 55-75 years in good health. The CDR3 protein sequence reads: CASSDQVTGELFF. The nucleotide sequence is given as TGTGCCAGCAGTGACCAGGTCACCGGGGAGCTGTTTTTT.